This T cell receptor (beta chain) was identified in a study of PD-1 blockade in classical Hodgkin lymphoma. Study conclusions and caveats: Repertoire differences lack defined causes, possibly disease activity or prior therapy. Patients who initiated nivolumab within 1 year of ASCT were excluded.

Notes on this clone: The antigen remains unidentified.

From germline, CDR1 is SNHLY and CDR2 FYNNEI. CDR3 length: 15 amino acids. Trimming removed 7 bases from V and 7 bases from J, with 19 bases in between. Each and every patient relapsed after autologous stem cell transplantation, and patients got differing brentuximab vedotin exposure. Negative selection with magnetic separation was used to purify CD4+ T cells from thawed PBMCs. Produced via immunoSEQ multiplex PCR; TCRdb's table is partial and in-frame only. Among 25,000 to 35,000 clones listed, roughly 85% were seen once. The sequence came from a human donor with classical Hodgkin lymphoma. This sequence joins TRBV2 and TRBJ2-2; D might be TRBD2 (6 bases). The sample consisted of CD4+ T cells from blood, taken at baseline. CDR3 DNA: TGTGCCAGCACCCTGCGGGAAGGCCGTGGCGGGGAGCTGTTTTTT. It yields the protein CASTLREGRGGELFF.